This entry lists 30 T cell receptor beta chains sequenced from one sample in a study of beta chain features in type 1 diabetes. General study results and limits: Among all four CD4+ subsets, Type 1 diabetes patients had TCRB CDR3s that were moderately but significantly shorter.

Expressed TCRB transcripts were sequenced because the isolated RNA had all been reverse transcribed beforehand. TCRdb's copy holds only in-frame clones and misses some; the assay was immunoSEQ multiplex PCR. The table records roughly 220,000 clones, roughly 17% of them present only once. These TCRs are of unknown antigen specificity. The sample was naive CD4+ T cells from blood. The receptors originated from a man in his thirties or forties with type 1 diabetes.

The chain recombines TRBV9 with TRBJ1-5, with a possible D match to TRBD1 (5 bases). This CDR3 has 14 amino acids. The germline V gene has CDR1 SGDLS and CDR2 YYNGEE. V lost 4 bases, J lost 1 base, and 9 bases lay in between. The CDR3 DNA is TGTGCCAGCAGCCCAGGGATAAGCAATCAGCCCCAGCATTTT. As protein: CASSPGISNQPQHF.

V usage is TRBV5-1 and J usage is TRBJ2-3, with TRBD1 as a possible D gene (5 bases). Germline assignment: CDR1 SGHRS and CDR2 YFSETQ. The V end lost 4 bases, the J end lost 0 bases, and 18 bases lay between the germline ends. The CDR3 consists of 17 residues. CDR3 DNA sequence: TGCGCCAGCAGCCCCAGGGCCGCGATATCTAGCACAGATACGCAGTATTTT. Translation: CASSPRAAISSTDTQYF.

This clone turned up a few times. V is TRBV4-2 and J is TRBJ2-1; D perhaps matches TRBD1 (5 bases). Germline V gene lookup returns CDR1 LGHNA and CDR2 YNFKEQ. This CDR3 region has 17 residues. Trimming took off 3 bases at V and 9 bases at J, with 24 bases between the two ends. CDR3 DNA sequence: TGTGCCAGCAGCCACGTAATAGGGCAGGGAACCTCATTTGAGCAGTTCTTC. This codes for CASSHVIGQGTSFEQFF.

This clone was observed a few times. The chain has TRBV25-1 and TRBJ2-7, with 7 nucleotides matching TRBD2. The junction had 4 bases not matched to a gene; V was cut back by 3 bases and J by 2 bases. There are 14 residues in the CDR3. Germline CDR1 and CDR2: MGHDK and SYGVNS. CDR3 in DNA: TGTGCCAGCAGTGAGGCGGGAGTAGCCTACGAGCAGTACTTC. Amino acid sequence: CASSEAGVAYEQYF.

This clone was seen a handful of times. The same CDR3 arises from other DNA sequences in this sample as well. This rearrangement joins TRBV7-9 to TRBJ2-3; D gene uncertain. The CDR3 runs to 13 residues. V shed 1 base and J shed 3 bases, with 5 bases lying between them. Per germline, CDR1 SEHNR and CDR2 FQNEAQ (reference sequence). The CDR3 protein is CASSLGSTDTQYF. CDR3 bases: TGTGCCAGCAGCTTAGGATCTACAGATACGCAGTATTTT.

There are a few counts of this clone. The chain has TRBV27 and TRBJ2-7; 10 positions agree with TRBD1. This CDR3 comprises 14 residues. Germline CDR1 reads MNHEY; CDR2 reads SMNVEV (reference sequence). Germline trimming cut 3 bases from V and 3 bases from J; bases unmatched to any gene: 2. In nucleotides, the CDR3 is TGTGCCAGCAGTTTGAGGACAGGGGGCTACGAGCAGTACTTC. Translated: CASSLRTGGYEQYF.

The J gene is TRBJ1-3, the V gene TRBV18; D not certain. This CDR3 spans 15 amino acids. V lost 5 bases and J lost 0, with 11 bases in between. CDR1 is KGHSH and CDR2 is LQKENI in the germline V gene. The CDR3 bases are TGTGCCAGCTCAAGCCTTGATCTCTCTGGAAACACCATATATTTT. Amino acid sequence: CASSSLDLSGNTIYF.

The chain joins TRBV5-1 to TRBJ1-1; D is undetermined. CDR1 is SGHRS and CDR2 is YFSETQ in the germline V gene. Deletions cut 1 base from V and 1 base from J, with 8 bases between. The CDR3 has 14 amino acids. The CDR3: CASSLNPANTEAFF. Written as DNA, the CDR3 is TGCGCCAGCAGCTTGAACCCGGCGAACACTGAAGCTTTCTTT.

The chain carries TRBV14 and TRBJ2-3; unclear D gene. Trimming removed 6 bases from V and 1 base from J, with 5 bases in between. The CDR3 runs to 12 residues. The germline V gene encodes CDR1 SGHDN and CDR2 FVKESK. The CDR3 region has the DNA TGTGCCAGCAGTCGGGGCACAGATACGCAGTATTTT. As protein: CASSRGTDTQYF. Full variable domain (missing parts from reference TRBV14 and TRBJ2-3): EAGVTQFPSHSVIEKGQTVTLRCDPISGHDNLYWYRRVMGKEIKFLLHFVKESKQDESGMPNNRFLAERTGGTYSTLKVQPAELEDSGVYFCASSRGTDTQYFGPGTRLTVL.

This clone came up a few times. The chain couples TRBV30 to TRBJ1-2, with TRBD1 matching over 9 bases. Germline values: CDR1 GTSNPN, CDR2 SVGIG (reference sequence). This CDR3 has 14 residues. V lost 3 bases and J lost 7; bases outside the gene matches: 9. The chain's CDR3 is CAWRKAGTGSGYTF. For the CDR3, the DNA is TGTGCCTGGAGAAAAGCCGGGACAGGGTCTGGCTACACCTTC. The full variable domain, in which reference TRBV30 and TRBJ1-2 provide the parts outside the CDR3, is SQTIHQWPATLVQPVGSPLSLECTVEGTSNPNLYWYRQAAGRGLQLLFYSVGIGQISSEVPQNLSASRPQDRQFILSSKKLLLSDSGFYLCAWRKAGTGSGYTFGSGTRLTVV.

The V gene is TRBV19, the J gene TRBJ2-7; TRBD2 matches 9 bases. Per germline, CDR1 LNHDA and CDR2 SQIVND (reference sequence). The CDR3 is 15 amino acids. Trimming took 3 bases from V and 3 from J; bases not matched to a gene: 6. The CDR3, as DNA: TGTGCCAGTAGTATGATCCCTAGCGGGGACTACGAGCAGTACTTC. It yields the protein CASSMIPSGDYEQYF.

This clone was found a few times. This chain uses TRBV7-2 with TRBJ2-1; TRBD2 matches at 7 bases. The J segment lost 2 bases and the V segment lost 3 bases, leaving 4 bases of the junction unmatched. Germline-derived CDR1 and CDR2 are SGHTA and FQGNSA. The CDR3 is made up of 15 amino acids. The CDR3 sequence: CASSFQRGAYNEQFF. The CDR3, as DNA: TGTGCCAGCAGCTTCCAGCGGGGCGCCTACAATGAGCAGTTCTTC.

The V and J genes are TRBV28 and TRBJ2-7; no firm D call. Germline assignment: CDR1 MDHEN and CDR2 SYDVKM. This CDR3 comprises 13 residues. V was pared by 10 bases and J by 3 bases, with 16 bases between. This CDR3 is CATHEGRSYEQYF. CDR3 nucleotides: TGTGCCACCCATGAAGGTCGGAGCTACGAGCAGTACTTC.

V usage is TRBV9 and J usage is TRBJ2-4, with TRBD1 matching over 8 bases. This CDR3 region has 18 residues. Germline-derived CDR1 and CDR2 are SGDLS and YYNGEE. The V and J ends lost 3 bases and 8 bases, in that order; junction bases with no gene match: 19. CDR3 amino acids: CASSARWTGPNSRDIQYF. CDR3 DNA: TGTGCCAGCAGCGCACGATGGACAGGGCCCAACAGCCGAGACATTCAGTACTTC.

The CDR3 bases are TGTGCCAGCAGCTTGACAGTCTCTGGGGCCAACGTCCTGACTTTC. This gives the protein CASSLTVSGANVLTF. V gene TRBV7-2 combines with J gene TRBJ2-6; perhaps TRBD1 as D (5 bases). The CDR3 is made up of 15 amino acids. Trimming stripped 3 bases from V and 0 bases from J, with 6 bases between. The germline V gene encodes CDR1 SGHTA and CDR2 FQGNSA. The full variable domain, in which reference TRBV7-2 and TRBJ2-6 provide the parts outside the CDR3, is GAGVSQSPSNKVTEKGKDVELRCDPISGHTALYWYRQSLGQGLEFLIYFQGNSAPDKSGLPSDRFSAERTGGSVSTLTIQRTQQEDSAVYLCASSLTVSGANVLTFGAGSRLTVL.

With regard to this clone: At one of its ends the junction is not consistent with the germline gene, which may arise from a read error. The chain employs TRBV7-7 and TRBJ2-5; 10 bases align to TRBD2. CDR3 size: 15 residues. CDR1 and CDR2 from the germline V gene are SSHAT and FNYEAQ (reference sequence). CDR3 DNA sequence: TGTGCTAGCAGCTTAGGTCCTAGCGGGAGAGAGACCCAGTACTTC. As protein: CASSLGPSGRETQYF.

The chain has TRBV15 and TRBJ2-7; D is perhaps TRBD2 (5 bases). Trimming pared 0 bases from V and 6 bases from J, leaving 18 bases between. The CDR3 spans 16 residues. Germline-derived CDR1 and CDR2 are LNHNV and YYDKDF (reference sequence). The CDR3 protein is CATSRDRRGNWFEQYF. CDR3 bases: TGTGCCACCAGCAGAGATCGGAGAGGGAACTGGTTCGAGCAGTACTTC.

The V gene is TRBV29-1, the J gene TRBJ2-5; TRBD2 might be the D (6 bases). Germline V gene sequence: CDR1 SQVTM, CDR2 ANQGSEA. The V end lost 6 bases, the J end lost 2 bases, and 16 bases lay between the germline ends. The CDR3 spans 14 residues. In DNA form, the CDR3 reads TGCAGCGTCGAAAAGGGTGCGGGGCAAGAGACCCAGTACTTC. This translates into CSVEKGAGQETQYF.

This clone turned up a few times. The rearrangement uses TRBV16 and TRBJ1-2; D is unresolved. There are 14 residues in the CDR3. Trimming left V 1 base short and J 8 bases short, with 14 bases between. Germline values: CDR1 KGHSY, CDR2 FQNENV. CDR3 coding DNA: TGTGCCAGCAGCCAATTCTCGATCAACGAAGGCTACACCTTC. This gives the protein CASSQFSINEGYTF.

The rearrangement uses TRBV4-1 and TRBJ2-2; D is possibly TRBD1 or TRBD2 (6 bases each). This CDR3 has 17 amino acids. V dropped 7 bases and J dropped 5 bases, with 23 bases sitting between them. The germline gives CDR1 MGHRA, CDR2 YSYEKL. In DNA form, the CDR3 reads TGCGCCAGCACTCGTATAGTGAGGGCGGGACAAACCGGGGAGCTGTTTTTT. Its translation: CASTRIVRAGQTGELFF.

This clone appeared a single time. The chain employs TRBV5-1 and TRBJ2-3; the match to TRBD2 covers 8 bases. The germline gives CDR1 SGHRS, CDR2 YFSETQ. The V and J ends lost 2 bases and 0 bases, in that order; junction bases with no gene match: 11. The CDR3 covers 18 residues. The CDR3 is CASSFYGRTSRSTDTQYF. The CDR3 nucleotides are TGCGCCAGCAGCTTCTATGGAAGGACTAGCAGAAGCACAGATACGCAGTATTTT.

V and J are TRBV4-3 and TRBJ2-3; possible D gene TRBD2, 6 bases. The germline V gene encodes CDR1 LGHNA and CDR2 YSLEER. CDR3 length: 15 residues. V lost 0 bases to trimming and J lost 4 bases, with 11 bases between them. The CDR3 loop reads CASSQDRWGADTQYF. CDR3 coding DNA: TGCGCCAGCAGCCAAGATCGGTGGGGGGCAGATACGCAGTATTTT.

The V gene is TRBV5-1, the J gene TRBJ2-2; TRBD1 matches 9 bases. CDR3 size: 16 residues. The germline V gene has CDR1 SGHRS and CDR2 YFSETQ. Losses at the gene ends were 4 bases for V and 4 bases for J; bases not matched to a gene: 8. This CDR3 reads CASSPQGAQVTGELFF. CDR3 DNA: TGCGCCAGCAGCCCACAGGGGGCGCAGGTCACCGGGGAGCTGTTTTTT.

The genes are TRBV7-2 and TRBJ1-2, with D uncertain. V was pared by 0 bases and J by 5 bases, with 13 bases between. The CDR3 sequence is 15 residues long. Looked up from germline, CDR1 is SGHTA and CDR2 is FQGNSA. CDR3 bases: TGTGCCAGCAGCTTAGCGTCTATGCCTCAATATGGCTACACCTTC. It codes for CASSLASMPQYGYTF.

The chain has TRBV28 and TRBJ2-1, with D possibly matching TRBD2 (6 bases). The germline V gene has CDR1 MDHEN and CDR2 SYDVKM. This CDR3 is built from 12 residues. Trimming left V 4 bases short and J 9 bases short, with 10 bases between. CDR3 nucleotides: TGTGCCAGCAGTTCGAGACTAGTTGAGCAGTTCTTC. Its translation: CASSSRLVEQFF.

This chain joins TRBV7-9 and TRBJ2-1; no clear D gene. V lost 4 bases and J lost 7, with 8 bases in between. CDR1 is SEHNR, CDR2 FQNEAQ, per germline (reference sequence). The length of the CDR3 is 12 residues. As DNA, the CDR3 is TGTGCCAGCAGCTCAACAGCTAATGAGCAGTTCTTC. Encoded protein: CASSSTANEQFF.

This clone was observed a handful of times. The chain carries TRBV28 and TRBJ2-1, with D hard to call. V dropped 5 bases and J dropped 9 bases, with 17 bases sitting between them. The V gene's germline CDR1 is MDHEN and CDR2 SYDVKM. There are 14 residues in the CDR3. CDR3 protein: CASSPRSLGSEQFF. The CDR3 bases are TGTGCCAGCAGTCCAAGGTCCTTGGGCAGTGAGCAGTTCTTC.

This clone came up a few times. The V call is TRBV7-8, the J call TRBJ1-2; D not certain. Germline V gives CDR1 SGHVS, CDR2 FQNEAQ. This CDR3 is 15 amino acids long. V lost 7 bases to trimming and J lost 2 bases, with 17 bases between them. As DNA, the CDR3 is TGTGCCAGCACCCCGGGGAGCCAGCCGAACTATGGCTACACCTTC. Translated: CASTPGSQPNYGYTF. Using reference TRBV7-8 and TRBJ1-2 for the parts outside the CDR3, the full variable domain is GAGVSQSPRYKVAKRGQDVALRCDPISGHVSLFWYQQALGQGPEFLTYFQNEAQLDKSGLPSDRFFAERPEGSVSTLKIQRTQQEDSAVYLCASTPGSQPNYGYTFGSGTRLTVV.

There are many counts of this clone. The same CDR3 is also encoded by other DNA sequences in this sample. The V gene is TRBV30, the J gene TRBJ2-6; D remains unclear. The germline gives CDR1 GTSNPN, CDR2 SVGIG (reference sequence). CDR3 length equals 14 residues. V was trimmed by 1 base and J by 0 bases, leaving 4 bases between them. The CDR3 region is CAWSGSSGANVLTF. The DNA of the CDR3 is TGTGCCTGGAGTGGTAGCTCTGGGGCCAACGTCCTGACTTTC.

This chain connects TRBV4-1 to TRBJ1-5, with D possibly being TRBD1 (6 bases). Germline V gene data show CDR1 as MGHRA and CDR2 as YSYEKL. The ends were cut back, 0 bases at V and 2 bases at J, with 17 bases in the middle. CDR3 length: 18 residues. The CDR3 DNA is TGCGCCAGCAGCCAAGATCACGGAGCCAGGGGCGGCAATCAGCCCCAGCATTTT. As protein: CASSQDHGARGGNQPQHF.